This T cell receptor (beta chain) was identified in a study of blood T cell repertoires in COVID-19. The germline V gene has CDR1 SGHAT and CDR2 FQNNGV. Trimming cost V 2 bases and J 4 bases, with 6 bases left between them. CDR3 size: 13 residues. Assay used: immunoSEQ multiplex PCR; TCRdb lists only in-frame clones, some missing. This sample has fewer than 80,000 clones, with around 91% found just once. The chain has TRBV11-2 and TRBJ2-1; D remains unclear. The clonotype comes from a man aged 50-59 years with acute or convalescent COVID-19. Material: peripheral blood. The DNA of the CDR3 is TGTGCCAGCAGCTTAAACTCTTACAATGAGCAGTTCTTC. Translation gives CASSLNSYNEQFF.